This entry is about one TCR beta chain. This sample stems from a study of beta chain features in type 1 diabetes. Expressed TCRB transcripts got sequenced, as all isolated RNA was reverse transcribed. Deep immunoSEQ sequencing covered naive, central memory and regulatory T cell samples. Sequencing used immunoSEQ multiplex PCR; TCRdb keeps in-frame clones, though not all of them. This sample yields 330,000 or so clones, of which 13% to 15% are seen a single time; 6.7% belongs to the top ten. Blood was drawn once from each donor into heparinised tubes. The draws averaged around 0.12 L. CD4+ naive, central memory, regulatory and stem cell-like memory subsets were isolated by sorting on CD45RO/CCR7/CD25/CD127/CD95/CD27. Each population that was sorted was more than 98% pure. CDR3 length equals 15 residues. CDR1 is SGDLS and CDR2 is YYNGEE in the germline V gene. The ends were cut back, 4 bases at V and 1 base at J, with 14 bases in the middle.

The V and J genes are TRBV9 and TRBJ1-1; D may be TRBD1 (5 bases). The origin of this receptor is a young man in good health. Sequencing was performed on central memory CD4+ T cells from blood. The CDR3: CASSPSGGSNTEAFF. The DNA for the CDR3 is TGTGCCAGCAGCCCAAGCGGGGGTTCGAACACTGAAGCTTTCTTT.